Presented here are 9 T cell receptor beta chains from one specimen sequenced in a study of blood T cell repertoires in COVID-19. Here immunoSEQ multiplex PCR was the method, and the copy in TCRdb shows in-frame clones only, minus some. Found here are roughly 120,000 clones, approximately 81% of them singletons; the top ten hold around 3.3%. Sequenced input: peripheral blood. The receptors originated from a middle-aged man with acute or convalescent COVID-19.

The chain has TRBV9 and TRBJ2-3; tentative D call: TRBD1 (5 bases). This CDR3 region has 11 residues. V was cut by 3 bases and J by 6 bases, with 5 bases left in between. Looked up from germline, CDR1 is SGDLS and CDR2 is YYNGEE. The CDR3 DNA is TGTGCCAGCAGCGAGGGGGATACGCAGTATTTT. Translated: CASSEGDTQYF.

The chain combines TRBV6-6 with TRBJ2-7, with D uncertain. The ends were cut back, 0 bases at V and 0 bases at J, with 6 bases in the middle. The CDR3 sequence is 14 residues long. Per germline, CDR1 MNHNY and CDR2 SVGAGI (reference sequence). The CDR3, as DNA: TGTGCCAGCAGTTACTCGTACGGCTCCTACGAGCAGTACTTC. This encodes CASSYSYGSYEQYF.

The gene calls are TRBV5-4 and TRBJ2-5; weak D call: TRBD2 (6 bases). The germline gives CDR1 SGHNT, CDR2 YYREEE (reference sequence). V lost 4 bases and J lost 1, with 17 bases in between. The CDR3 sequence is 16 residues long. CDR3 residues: CASSEAIGTGQETQYF. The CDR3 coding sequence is TGTGCCAGCAGCGAGGCTATTGGGACTGGCCAAGAGACCCAGTACTTC.

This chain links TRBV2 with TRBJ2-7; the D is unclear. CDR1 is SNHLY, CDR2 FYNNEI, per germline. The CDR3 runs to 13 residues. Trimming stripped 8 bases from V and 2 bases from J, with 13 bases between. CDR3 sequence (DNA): TGTGCCAGCCTACCACCCCGTACCTACGAGCAGTACTTC. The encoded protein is CASLPPRTYEQYF.

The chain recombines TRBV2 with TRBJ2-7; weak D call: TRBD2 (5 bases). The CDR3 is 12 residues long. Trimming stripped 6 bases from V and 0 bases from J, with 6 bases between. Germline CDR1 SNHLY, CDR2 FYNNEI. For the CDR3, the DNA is TGTGCCAGCAGGAGGGACTCCTACGAGCAGTACTTC. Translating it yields CASRRDSYEQYF. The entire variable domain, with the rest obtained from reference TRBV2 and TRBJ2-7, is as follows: EPEVTQTPSHQVTQMGQEVILRCVPISNHLYFYWYRQILGQKVEFLVSFYNNEISEKSEIFDDQFSVERPDGSNFTLKIRSTKLEDSAMYFCASRRDSYEQYFGPGTRLTVT.

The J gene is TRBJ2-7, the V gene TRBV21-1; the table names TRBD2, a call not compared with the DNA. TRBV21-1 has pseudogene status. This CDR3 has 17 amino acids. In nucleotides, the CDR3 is TGTGCCAGCAGCCAATACCCCACTAGCGGAAGCTCCTACGAGCAGTACTTC. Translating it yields CASSQYPTSGSSYEQYF.

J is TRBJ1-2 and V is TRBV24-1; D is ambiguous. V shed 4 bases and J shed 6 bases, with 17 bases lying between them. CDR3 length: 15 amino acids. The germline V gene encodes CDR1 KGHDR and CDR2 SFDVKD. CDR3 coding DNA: TGTGCCACCAGTGACTCCAACCTAGGTCGGGATGGCTACACCTTC. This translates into CATSDSNLGRDGYTF.

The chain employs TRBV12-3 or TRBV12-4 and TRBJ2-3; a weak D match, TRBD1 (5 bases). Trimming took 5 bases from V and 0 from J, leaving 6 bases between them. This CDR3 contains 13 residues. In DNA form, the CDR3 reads TGTGCCAGCAGTCGACAGAGCACAGATACGCAGTATTTT. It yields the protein CASSRQSTDTQYF.

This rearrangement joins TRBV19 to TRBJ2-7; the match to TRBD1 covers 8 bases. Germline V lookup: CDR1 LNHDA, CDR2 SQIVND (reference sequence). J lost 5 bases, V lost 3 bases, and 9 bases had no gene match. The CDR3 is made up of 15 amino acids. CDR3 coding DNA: TGTGCCAGTAGTATCGGAGGACAGGGCTGGGACGAGCAGTACTTC. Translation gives CASSIGGQGWDEQYF.